The entry that follows covers one T cell receptor beta chain sequence. Its antigen is currently not known. The input lacks base qualities; no much larger clone sits a single base away. In total, approximately 610 healthy bone marrow donors made up the cohort. All cohort members were sampled while nominally healthy, although unrecorded immune exposures were likely present. The donor was CMV seropositive and was included in the group of 289 seropositive cohort members. A peripheral blood sample was collected from each donor, and TCR beta sequencing was performed on peripheral blood mononuclear cells. The Qiagen DNeasy Blood Extraction Kit was used to extract genomic DNA from the blood cell samples. This specimen belongs to a study of cytomegalovirus exposure and HLA in healthy donors (dated by TCRdb to 2017 to 2019). Study-level background: An earlier analysis of some 600 of the donors reported approximately 260 Gb of sequence data and 117 million unique TCR beta sequences obtained from about 179 million T cells. To predict cytomegalovirus infection status, the study brought together high-throughput TCR immunosequencing, statistical association of individual TCRs with disease status, and machine learning. Using immunosequencing, the study profiled T cell repertoires from fewer than 850 subjects and related those repertoires to cytomegalovirus serostatus. All discovery cohort repertoires had been generated on a single sequencing platform. An early release that covered some 640 HLA-typed donors contained 300 to 350 gigabases of sequencing data and around 85 million unique TCR sequences. A later analysis re-analyzed previously published TCR beta repertoires from roughly 600 donors and added high-resolution HLA genotyping to study TCR occurrence patterns. Rather than using new phenotypic data, the later analysis identified candidate immune exposures from TCR beta sequences and from how often those sequences occurred across donors. Across about 380 genotyped donors of the cohort, an average of approximately 240,000 unique TCR beta nucleotide sequences per donor were sequenced, and roughly 20% of those sequences were non-productive. The number of typed donors differed by locus: roughly 620-630 for A, B, C, DRB1 and DQB1; 500 to 550 for DQA1; fewer than 610 for DPA1; and around 490 for DPB1. Roughly five DR-DQ haplotypes were handled as single units for association and clustering, since linkage in the cohort was strong. Both class I and class II loci were covered by HLA typing, at four-digit resolution. A later genetic analysis used genome-wide SNP genotypes for about three fifths of the 666 donors, treating that subset as a discovery cohort. Of the 398 genotyped donors, roughly 80% fell in the genetic ancestry cluster associated with self-reported Caucasian donors. Alongside the repertoire data, information on donor age, sex, ethnicity and CMV serostatus was compiled. Along with the 666-subject first cohort, a separate validation cohort of around 120 different subjects was used. An earlier analysis of 587 of the donors used high-throughput TCR beta sequencing to judge whether each TCR beta V gene segment behaved as functional or pseudogenic. The study was designed to test whether signatures of past pathogen exposure could be identified by cataloging public T cell receptors. Paper-wide results and their limitations: The only immune exposure information available for the cohort was CMV serostatus. Most TCR sequences were seen in very few donors, while some public TCRs were found in many individuals. According to a later analysis, parvovirus B19, influenza, CMV and Epstein-Barr virus appeared linked to several top co-occurrence clusters. When HLA alleles, especially DR and DQ, strongly co-occurred, attributing TCR associations to individual alleles was difficult. Because some donors lacked HLA typing at each locus, the association tests relied only on the typed subset. A later analysis found that HLA-associated TCR beta chains were more clonally expanded and had lower generation probabilities than equally common non-associated chains. Broadly in line with IMGT annotations, most TCR beta V segments showed up in productive rearrangements about 87% or about 30% of the time in an earlier analysis of around 600 of the donors. A later analysis found that TCR association rates varied across HLA loci, with DRB1 alleles showing the most associated TCRs and HLA-C alleles the fewest. A later analysis found that most CMV-associated TCR beta chains appeared HLA-restricted, with HLA associations seemingly driven largely by CMV exposure. This cohort had only TCR beta chains sequenced, and the lack of alpha or paired-chain data limited which features could be detected. An association between a missense DCLRE1C variant and V-gene and J-gene trimming of TCR beta chains was found in a later genetic analysis and replicated in an independent cohort. A later genetic analysis reported fewer N-insertions in productive TCRs among donors in an Asian-associated ancestry cluster than the approximately 670-donor mean. A few of the identified cytomegalovirus-associated TCR beta chains were confirmed in vitro to be specific for cytomegalovirus antigens. Because counts were too low, seventeen rarely observed V segments, including chromosome 9 orphons, were left out of the earlier analysis of a few hundred of the donors. In the study, roughly 160 TCR beta chains were listed as associated with cytomegalovirus. Roughly uniform sequencing depth across donors was assumed in presence/absence analyses, although this assumption may not hold. A further reported finding was that TCR beta sequences accurately predicted the HLA-A and HLA-B alleles for most subjects in the first cohort. A cluster of highly shared sequence variants was judged likely to be a technical artifact of the sequencing pipeline. Some IMGT-functional V segments, including TRBV6-2 and TRBV6-3, could not be told apart with the 87-base-pair reads, so those segments were excluded. At a false discovery rate of 0.05, a later analysis linked about 16,000 TCR beta sequences to specific HLA alleles. Correlated functional status among segregating V segments might be attributable to linkage disequilibrium, but an unknown experimental factor could not be ruled out. In both the original and validation cohorts, the classifier was reported to diagnose cytomegalovirus status with high specificity and sensitivity. It was suggested by the authors that the approach could potentially be generalized to other disease states and immunological phenotypes.

The receptor library was made with the immunoSEQ multiplex PCR assay. For the multiplex PCR, a mixture combining 60 forward primers for TCR Vbeta segments and 13 reverse primers for TCR Jbeta segments was used. Amplification of the CDR3 region of rearranged TCR beta genes was performed with a multiplex PCR assay on genomic DNA. The Illumina HiSeq System was used to sequence the amplified TCR beta libraries as 87-base-pair reads. The study's processing was this. Across the 600 to 700 repertoires, a later analysis counted 80 million or so unique TCR beta chains, 8.5 million to 12 million of which were shared by at least two donors. To remove PCR and sequencing errors, raw reads were error-corrected and collapsed into unique sequences using a nearest-neighbor algorithm that merged closely related sequences. CDR3 sequences were aligned to IMGT reference sequences to assign V, D and J gene segments. Each retained sequence needed at least a six-nucleotide match to both a V gene segment and a J gene segment. A rearrangement was called productive if the CDR3 had no stop codons and remained in frame with V and J, and every other rearrangement was called non-productive. Following IMGT convention, CDR3 was defined as the stretch from the second conserved V-encoded cysteine to the conserved J-encoded phenylalanine. The earlier analysis of more than 450 of the donors excluded sequences that lacked an unambiguous match to a single V gene segment. An earlier analysis of fewer than 650 of the donors classified V segments as functional when productive rearrangements were above 56.7% and as segregating when the standard deviation between donors was above 5%. A statistical classification framework was built for diagnosing cytomegalovirus status from the catalog of TCR beta chain sequences. V and J gene assignment, in a later analysis, came from comparing TCR nucleotide sequences with IMGT/GENE-DB human TR gene sequences. The TCRdist pipeline was used in a later analysis to assign CDR3 sequences and most-parsimonious VDJ recombination scenarios. In a later analysis, each TCR beta chain was defined by its CDR3 amino acid sequence together with its V-gene family, and reads without a unique V-gene family were excluded. In a later analysis, several hundred highly shared, low-generation-probability nucleotide sequences were removed to address suspected cross-contamination and a sequencing artifact. In a later analysis, a clonal expansion index for each public chain was calculated from normalized within-repertoire ranks of inferred template counts. In a later analysis, generation probabilities were computed using a VDJ recombination model fitted to out-of-frame rearrangements, and the results were checked against IGoR. In a later analysis, hypergeometric tests were used to score TCR-TCR, TCR-HLA and TCR-CMV co-occurrence, with a repertoire-size bias correction applied to TCR pairs. A later analysis estimated false discovery rates by permuting HLA or CMV assignments 20 times. In a later analysis, co-occurring TCRs were grouped using DBSCAN, and TCRdist sequence similarity was added for clustering within HLA-allele-positive subsets. Repertoires with fewer than 30,000 or more than 120,000 public chains, plus five repertoires with anomalous nucleotide sharing, were excluded from co-occurrence clustering. As stored in TCRdb, this immuneACCESS dataset retains in-frame rearrangements with V and J assigned. A fraction of the clones does not appear; measured against another copy, unresolved V genes explain less than half of the discrepancy, and the remainder lacks a known reason. V and J calls and clone size follow that table, whereas D and trimming were derived from the DNA. In this sample the table shows tens of thousands of clones, under 85% of which occur a single time. The top ten constitute around 9.3% of the sample.

The V end loses 0 bases and the J end loses 10 bases, and a stretch of 13 bases separates them. There are 14 amino acids in the CDR3, from cysteine to phenylalanine inclusive. Just CDR3 DNA is preserved here, 42 bases in frame from base 1. Based on the germline V gene, the CDR1 and CDR2 sequences are MGHRA and YSYEKL. Sequenced: PBMCs. The receptor was derived from a woman between 40 and 50 years old in good health and CMV-seropositive. The rearrangement combines TRBV4-1 with TRBJ2-1, with the D gene call left open. DNA sequence: TGCGCCAGCAGCCAAGAGTTATGGAGCAACGAGCAGTTCTTC. Protein translation: CASSQELWSNEQFF.